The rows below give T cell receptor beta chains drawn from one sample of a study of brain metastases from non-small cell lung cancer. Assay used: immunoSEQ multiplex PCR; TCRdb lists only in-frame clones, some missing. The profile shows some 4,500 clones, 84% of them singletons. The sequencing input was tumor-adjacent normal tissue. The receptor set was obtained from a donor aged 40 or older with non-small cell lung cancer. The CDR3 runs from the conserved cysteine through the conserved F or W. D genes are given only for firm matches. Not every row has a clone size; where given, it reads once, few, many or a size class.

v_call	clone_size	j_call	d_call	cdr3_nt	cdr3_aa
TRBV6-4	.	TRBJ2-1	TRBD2	TGTGCCAGCAGTGACAGACAGGGACTAGCGGGAAGTAGGGCCTACAATGAGCAGTTCTTC	CASSDRQGLAGSRAYNEQFF
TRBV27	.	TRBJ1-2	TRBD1	TGTGCCAGCAGTGGGAGACAGGGGGAATCGGCCTTCTATGGCTACACCTTC	CASSGRQGESAFYGYTF
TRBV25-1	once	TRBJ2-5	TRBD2	TGTGCCAGCAGTAAACGGGCGGGAGGGCCGGAGGAGACCCAGTACTTC	CASSKRAGGPEETQYF
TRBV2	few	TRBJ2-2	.	TGTGCCAGCTCGGGCATCCCGAACACCGGGGAGCTGTTTTTT	CASSGIPNTGELFF
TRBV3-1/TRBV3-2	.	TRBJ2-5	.	TGTGCCAGCAGCAACCTGGGAGAAGAGACCCAGTACTTC	CASSNLGEETQYF
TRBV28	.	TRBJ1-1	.	TGTGCCAGCAGCCGGGACGGGAACACTGAAGCTTTCTTT	CASSRDGNTEAFF
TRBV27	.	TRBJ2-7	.	TGTGCCAGCAGACGCAGGACAGAGTTTTGGGAGAAGTACTTC	CASRRRTEFWEKYF
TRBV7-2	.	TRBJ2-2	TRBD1	TGTGCCAGCACCCAAAGAGGGACAGGGGGCACCGGGGAGCTGTTTTTT	CASTQRGTGGTGELFF
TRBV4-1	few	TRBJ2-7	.	TGCGCCAGCAGCCACTTAATTTCCCCGTCCTACGAGCAGTACTTC	CASSHLISPSYEQYF
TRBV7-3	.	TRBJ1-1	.	TGTGCCAGCAGCCCCACTCCCCGAGCGGGCACTGAAGCTTTCTTT	CASSPTPRAGTEAFF
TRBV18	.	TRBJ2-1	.	TGTGCCAGCTCACCACCGATCGATGAGCAGTTCTTC	CASSPPIDEQFF
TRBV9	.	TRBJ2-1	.	TGTGCCAGCAGCCTGGAGGATAGTACCTACAATGAGCAGTTCTTC	CASSLEDSTYNEQFF
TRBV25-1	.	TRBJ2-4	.	TGTGCCAGCAGTGAAGTCGGTAGCTCCGCGGCCAAAAACATTCAGTACTTC	CASSEVGSSAAKNIQYF
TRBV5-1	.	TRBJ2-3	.	TGCGCCAGCAGCTCCGGGACACCCACAGATACGCAGTATTTT	CASSSGTPTDTQYF
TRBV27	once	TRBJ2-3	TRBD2	TGTGCCAGCAGTTTATCCGGCGGGAGGGGGAGCACAGATACGCAGTATTTT	CASSLSGGRGSTDTQYF
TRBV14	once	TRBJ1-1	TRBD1	TGTGCCAGCAGCTTTTGGACAGGGAACACTGAAGCTTTCTTT	CASSFWTGNTEAFF
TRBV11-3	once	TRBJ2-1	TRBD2	TGTGCCAGCAGTTTATATCTAGCGGGAGGTCTAAATGAGCAGTTCTTC	CASSLYLAGGLNEQFF
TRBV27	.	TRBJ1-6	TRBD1	TGTGCCAGTGCGACAGGGACCTATAATTCACCCCTCCACTTT	CASATGTYNSPLHF
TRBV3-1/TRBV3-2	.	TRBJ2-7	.	TGTGCCAGCAGCCAGATAGGGGAGCAGTACTTC	CASSQIGEQYF
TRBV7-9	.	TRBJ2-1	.	TGTGCCAGCAGCTTAGCGGGGAGCTACAATGAGCAGTTCTTC	CASSLAGSYNEQFF
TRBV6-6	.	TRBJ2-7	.	TGTGCCAGCAGTCGGAACTACGAGCAGTACTTC	CASSRNYEQYF
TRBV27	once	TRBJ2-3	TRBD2	TGTGCCAGCAATTTATTTCCCACGGGAGGCGGCACAGATACGCAGTATTTT	CASNLFPTGGGTDTQYF
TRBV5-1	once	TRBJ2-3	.	TGCGCCAGCAGCTTGGAAGGGAGCACAGATACGCAGTATTTT	CASSLEGSTDTQYF
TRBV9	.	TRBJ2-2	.	TGTGCCAGCAGCGTAGGCGCGTGGCGGAAGAACACCGGGGAGCTGTTTTTT	CASSVGAWRKNTGELFF
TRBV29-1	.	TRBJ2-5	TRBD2	TGCAGCGTTGCTAGCGGGAGGCCAGAGACCCAGTACTTC	CSVASGRPETQYF
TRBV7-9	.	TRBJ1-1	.	TGTACCAGCAGCTCCGCTTTCGACACTGAAGCTTTCTTT	CTSSSAFDTEAFF
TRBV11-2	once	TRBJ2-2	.	TGTGCCAGCAGCTTAGTTAGCCAGCCGACCACCGGGGAGCTGTTTTTT	CASSLVSQPTTGELFF
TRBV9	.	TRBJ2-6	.	TGTGCCAGCAGCGTATTAGCGGAGTACTCTGGGGCCAACGTCCTGACTTTC	CASSVLAEYSGANVLTF
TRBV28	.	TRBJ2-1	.	TGTGCCAGCGGGGGTTCATACAATGAGCAGTTCTTC	CASGGSYNEQFF
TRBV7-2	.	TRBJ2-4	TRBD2	TGTGCCAGCAGCTTAGCGGGAGGGCCCGAAAACATTCAGTACTTC	CASSLAGGPENIQYF
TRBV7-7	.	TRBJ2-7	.	TGTGCCAGCAGCCCGGGCCCCGCTATGGGGGTCGAGCAGTACTTC	CASSPGPAMGVEQYF
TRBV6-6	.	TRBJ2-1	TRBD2	TGTGCCAGCAGTTACGGACTAGCTTACAATGAGCAGTTCTTC	CASSYGLAYNEQFF
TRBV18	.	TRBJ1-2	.	TGTGCCAGCTCACCGAATCGCGGTGGGTTTGGCTACACCTTC	CASSPNRGGFGYTF
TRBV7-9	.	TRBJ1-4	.	TGTGCCAGCAGCTTAGCGAGAACAGGGTGGGATGAAAAACTGTTTTTT	CASSLARTGWDEKLFF
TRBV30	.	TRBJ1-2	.	TGTGCCTGGACCCCCTGGGGGACCTTCTTGCGAAAGGAAGCTAACTATGGCTACACCTTC	CAWTPWGTFLRKEANYGYTF
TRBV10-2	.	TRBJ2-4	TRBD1	TGCGCCAGCAGTGAGACCCCGGGACAGGGGGACATTCAGTACTTC	CASSETPGQGDIQYF